This T cell receptor beta chain derives from a study of blood T cell repertoires in COVID-19. Study as a whole: The United States, Italy and Spain were the sources of the acute and convalescent COVID-19 samples. T cells, B-cell-depleted T cells, or PBMCs supplied cDNA or gDNA.

Germline lookup yields CDR1 MDHEN and CDR2 SYDVKM. This CDR3 is 12 amino acids long. The V and J ends lost 1 base and 6 bases respectively, with 6 bases between them. The authors' processing: Scientists estimated how many nucleated cells there were by amplifying reference gene primers. The method was immunoSEQ multiplex PCR; TCRdb's version includes in-frame clones alone and lacks a portion of them. The DNA was the basis for D and trimming; V, J and clone size are from that table. Of approximately 23,000 clones in the sample, about 90% were seen once. The specimen sequenced was peripheral blood. This receptor was obtained from a man in his 70s with acute or convalescent COVID-19. This sequence joins TRBV28 and TRBJ1-1; D unclear. CDR3 coding DNA: TGTGCCAGCAGTTTATTCAGGTCTGAAGCTTTCTTT. This codes for CASSLFRSEAFF.